A selection of T cell receptor beta chains follows, all from one sample in a study of type 1 regulatory T cells. For these receptors, no antigen is known. TCRdb reprocessed the reads with MiXCR, giving one entry per CDR3 protein. This table has approximately 21,000 distinct CDR3 sequences, roughly 45% appearing once. What was sequenced was cultured T cells, either the whole culture or a sorted T cell fraction (not recorded which). Receptors originate from a human donor in good health. CDR3s include the opening cysteine and the closing phenylalanine or tryptophan. The D gene is left open where the match is weak. A row's size may be missing; if present it is once, few, many or a size class.

V,D,J,size,DNA,CDR3
TRBV3-1,TRBD2,TRBJ2-5,medium-sized,TGTGCCAGCAGCCGCTCCGTAACCGGGACTAGCGGACAAGAGACCCAGTACTTC,CASSRSVTGTSGQETQYF
TRBV7-3,-,TRBJ1-2,-,TGTGCCAGCAGCTTAAATGCAGGAGGAAACTATGGCTACACCTTC,CASSLNAGGNYGYTF
TRBV5-1,TRBD1,TRBJ2-2,-,TGCGCCAGCAGCCGGACAGGGATGGGAACCGGGGAGCTGTTTTTT,CASSRTGMGTGELFF
TRBV19,-,TRBJ2-1,-,TGTGCCAGTAGCCCCAGGTCCTACTCCTACAATGAGCAGTTCTTC,CASSPRSYSYNEQFF
TRBV6-1,TRBD1,TRBJ2-7,few,TGTGCCAGCACTCCCGACAGGGGGAGGACCTACGAGCAGTACTTC,CASTPDRGRTYEQYF
TRBV7-2,TRBD1,TRBJ2-3,-,TGTGCCAGCAGCCCCGGACAGGGATTCACAGATACGCAGTATTTT,CASSPGQGFTDTQYF
TRBV5-1,-,TRBJ2-1,-,TGCGCCAGCAGCTTGGATCAGGGCCCCTACAATGAGCAGTTCTTC,CASSLDQGPYNEQFF
TRBV5-5,TRBD2,TRBJ2-7,-,TGTGCCAGCAGCTTCTCACTAGGGACTAGCGAACTCGAGCAGTACTTC,CASSFSLGTSELEQYF
TRBV7-2,-,TRBJ2-1,-,TGTGCCAGCAGCTTTAGGGGTGGAGATGAGCAGTTCTTC,CASSFRGGDEQFF
TRBV7-8,-,TRBJ1-1,-,TGTGCCAGCAGCTTACTTCGGGGAGCTGAAGCTTTCTTT,CASSLLRGAEAFF
TRBV6-1,-,TRBJ2-2,medium-sized,TGTGCCAGCAGTGAAGGGGGGATTGGCACCGGGGAGCTGTTTTTT,CASSEGGIGTGELFF
TRBV5-1,TRBD1,TRBJ1-4,-,TGCGCCAGCAGCTTGGCCGACAGGGGTAATGAAAAACTGTTTTTT,CASSLADRGNEKLFF
TRBV7-9,TRBD1,TRBJ1-2,-,TGTGCCAGCAGCTCAACAGGGGTGGGCTATGGCTACACCTTC,CASSSTGVGYGYTF
TRBV7-2,TRBD1,TRBJ1-2,medium-sized,TGTGCCAGCAGCTTTCAGGGGGCCTTAGCTAACTATGGCTACACCTTC,CASSFQGALANYGYTF
TRBV6-6,TRBD1,TRBJ2-7,-,TGTGCCAGCAGTTCGTGGACAGGGGGGATTAACGAGCAGTACTTC,CASSSWTGGINEQYF
TRBV2,-,TRBJ2-7,many,TGTGCCAGTTCCGGACGGTCCTCCTACGAGCAGTACTTC,CASSGRSSYEQYF
TRBV3-1,-,TRBJ1-5,-,TGTGCCAGCAGCCTTCGTGGAGCGCATCAGCCCCAGCATTTT,CASSLRGAHQPQHF